A selection of T cell receptor beta chains follows, all from one sample in a study of CD8 T cells in Susac syndrome. TCRdb re-analysed the immunoSEQ multiplex PCR reads in MiXCR, keeping a single row per CDR3 protein. The data show fewer than 200,000 distinct CDR3 sequences, 85% to 95% seen once. Sequencing was performed on CD4+ T cells from PBMCs. The source is a human donor in good health. Both conserved end residues are trimmed from each CDR3.

CDR3 length: 14
J gene: TRBJ1-1
V gene: TRBV19
CDR3 protein: ASSFYSGRLNTEAF

CDR3 length: 10
J gene: TRBJ2-6
V gene: TRBV19
CDR3 protein: ATAVGANVLT

CDR3 length: 11
J gene: TRBJ1-2
V gene: TRBV19
CDR3 protein: ASRVQGAVGYT

CDR3 length: 14
J gene: TRBJ2-1
V gene: TRBV27
CDR3 protein: ASSPTGTSGGGEQF

CDR3 length: 13
J gene: TRBJ1-1
V gene: TRBV11-2
CDR3 protein: ASSLNSGLNTEAF

CDR3 length: 12
J gene: TRBJ2-3
V gene: TRBV29-1
CDR3 protein: SVRGAGSTDTQY

CDR3 length: 12
J gene: TRBJ2-2
V gene: TRBV19
CDR3 protein: ASSIEDFAGELF

CDR3 length: 11
J gene: TRBJ1-1
V gene: TRBV29-1
CDR3 protein: SVVMIRGAEAF

CDR3 length: 9
J gene: TRBJ2-2
V gene: TRBV7-2
CDR3 protein: ASSFHRELF

CDR3 length: 11
J gene: TRBJ2-3
V gene: TRBV20-1
CDR3 protein: SAGYTGGSTQY

CDR3 length: 15
J gene: TRBJ2-1
V gene: TRBV3-1
CDR3 protein: ASSHHRGGVSYNEQF

CDR3 length: 10
J gene: TRBJ2-1
V gene: TRBV3-1
CDR3 protein: ASGLAVTEQF

CDR3 length: 14
J gene: TRBJ2-7
V gene: TRBV13
CDR3 protein: ASSLRFGTGRYEQY

CDR3 length: 9
J gene: TRBJ1-1
V gene: TRBV3-1
CDR3 protein: ASSRNTEAF

CDR3 length: 11
J gene: TRBJ1-1
V gene: TRBV27
CDR3 protein: ASSNTRNTEAF

CDR3 length: 14
J gene: TRBJ2-1
V gene: TRBV14
CDR3 protein: ASSPRDRTGTYEQF

CDR3 length: 12
J gene: TRBJ2-7
V gene: TRBV12-3/TRBV12-4
CDR3 protein: ASTRGSQSYEQY

CDR3 length: 17
J gene: TRBJ2-3
V gene: TRBV11-2
CDR3 protein: ASSLGHPGTTLLADTQY

CDR3 length: 11
J gene: TRBJ2-5
V gene: TRBV27
CDR3 protein: ASTPPGRETQY

CDR3 length: 15
J gene: TRBJ1-6
V gene: TRBV6-5
CDR3 protein: ASSYSTGSSYNSPLH

CDR3 length: 13
J gene: TRBJ2-7
V gene: TRBV28
CDR3 protein: ASSLSGFSSYEQY

CDR3 length: 9
J gene: TRBJ2-3
V gene: TRBV7-6
CDR3 protein: ASGTTDTQY

CDR3 length: 11
J gene: TRBJ1-1
V gene: TRBV6-6
CDR3 protein: ASSFQGGTEAF

CDR3 length: 12
J gene: TRBJ1-6
V gene: TRBV20-1
CDR3 protein: SASVQNYNSPLH

CDR3 length: 15
J gene: TRBJ2-4
V gene: TRBV5-6
CDR3 protein: ASSAAGTGGAKNIQY

CDR3 length: 13
J gene: TRBJ2-5
V gene: TRBV4-1
CDR3 protein: ASSQGRTSQETQY

CDR3 length: 10
J gene: TRBJ2-1
V gene: TRBV29-1
CDR3 protein: SVARGNNEQF

CDR3 length: 13
J gene: TRBJ2-5
V gene: TRBV18
CDR3 protein: ASSPSGTKQETQY

CDR3 length: 10
J gene: TRBJ2-5
V gene: TRBV29-1
CDR3 protein: SGGQKEETQY

CDR3 length: 14
J gene: TRBJ1-5
V gene: TRBV12-3/TRBV12-4
CDR3 protein: ASTFWQGMRNQPQH

CDR3 length: 9
J gene: TRBJ2-5
V gene: TRBV6-6
CDR3 protein: ASSRLETQY

CDR3 length: 13
J gene: TRBJ1-5
V gene: TRBV27
CDR3 protein: ASSLGPDGGQPQH

CDR3 length: 12
J gene: TRBJ2-7
V gene: TRBV10-3
CDR3 protein: AIRETGTGGSQY

CDR3 length: 10
J gene: TRBJ2-5
V gene: TRBV4-1
CDR3 protein: ASSQQGTGQY

CDR3 length: 12
J gene: TRBJ2-1
V gene: TRBV11-3
CDR3 protein: ASSPYQGGDEQF

CDR3 length: 11
J gene: TRBJ1-1
V gene: TRBV14
CDR3 protein: ASSLKMNTEAF

CDR3 length: 14
J gene: TRBJ2-7
V gene: TRBV6-5
CDR3 protein: ASSYQGQGARTEQY

CDR3 length: 11
J gene: TRBJ2-7
V gene: TRBV30
CDR3 protein: AWKRQALDEQY

CDR3 length: 10
J gene: TRBJ1-5
V gene: TRBV20-1
CDR3 protein: SASRENQPQH

CDR3 length: 12
J gene: TRBJ2-2
V gene: TRBV20-1
CDR3 protein: SASSRGFTGELF

CDR3 length: 14
J gene: TRBJ1-1
V gene: TRBV2
CDR3 protein: ASSEATWGMNTEAF

CDR3 length: 15
J gene: TRBJ2-4
V gene: TRBV20-1
CDR3 protein: SARELAGGPTLDIQY

CDR3 length: 13
J gene: TRBJ2-6
V gene: TRBV25-1
CDR3 protein: ASSDTGAGANVLT

CDR3 length: 13
J gene: TRBJ2-1
V gene: TRBV5-1
CDR3 protein: ASNPGQGVYNEQF

CDR3 length: 10
J gene: TRBJ1-5
V gene: TRBV28
CDR3 protein: ASRHSNQPQH

CDR3 length: 13
J gene: TRBJ2-6
V gene: TRBV12-3/TRBV12-4
CDR3 protein: ASSYPPAGANVLT

CDR3 length: 13
J gene: TRBJ2-1
V gene: TRBV6-4
CDR3 protein: ASSVGQKSYNEQF

CDR3 length: 13
J gene: TRBJ2-1
V gene: TRBV19
CDR3 protein: ASSRSRGGYNEQF

CDR3 length: 13
J gene: TRBJ2-3
V gene: TRBV7-2
CDR3 protein: ASSLTSGPGDTQY

CDR3 length: 9
J gene: TRBJ1-2
V gene: TRBV7-3
CDR3 protein: ASGDSYGYT

CDR3 length: 9
J gene: TRBJ2-5
V gene: TRBV12-3/TRBV12-4
CDR3 protein: ASNLQGPQY

CDR3 length: 11
J gene: TRBJ1-2
V gene: TRBV4-2
CDR3 protein: ASSQVGPGEGT

CDR3 length: 13
J gene: TRBJ1-5
V gene: TRBV12-3/TRBV12-4
CDR3 protein: ASSPAGQGMQPQH

CDR3 length: 14
J gene: TRBJ2-5
V gene: TRBV11-1
CDR3 protein: ASSQLAGQYQETQY

CDR3 length: 14
J gene: TRBJ2-1
V gene: TRBV7-9
CDR3 protein: ASSSRSGPLENEQF

CDR3 length: 11
J gene: TRBJ1-5
V gene: TRBV5-1
CDR3 protein: ASSAYSGLPQH

CDR3 length: 13
J gene: TRBJ2-2
V gene: TRBV7-9
CDR3 protein: ASSPDRGFTGELF

CDR3 length: 12
J gene: TRBJ1-5
V gene: TRBV20-1
CDR3 protein: SARVITGDQPQH

CDR3 length: 10
J gene: TRBJ2-5
V gene: TRBV7-2
CDR3 protein: ASSAHRGAQY

CDR3 length: 12
J gene: TRBJ2-1
V gene: TRBV30
CDR3 protein: AWSGSGGAHEQF